The rows below give T cell receptor beta chains drawn from one sample of a study of response to subunit inactivated influenza vaccine. MiXCR, run by TCRdb on the RT-PCR reads, gives a single entry per CDR3 protein. The table includes about 780,000 distinct CDR3 sequences, approximately 18% detected once. Sequences were derived from PBMCs from blood, sampled approximately 5 days after vaccination. These receptors all stem from a man aged 45 to 65 who received an inactivated influenza vaccine. Each CDR3 is given with its conserved first and last residue. The D gene is left open where the match is weak. Clone size is given for some rows only: seen once, a few or many times, or a class if the clone is expanded.

TRBJ2-7	-	14	TRBV12-3/TRBV12-4	few	CASSFSQGRYEQYF	TGTGCCAGCAGTTTCTCCCAGGGCCGATACGAGCAGTACTTC
TRBJ2-7	-	14	TRBV9	-	CASSARDGTYEQYF	TGTGCCAGCAGCGCCCGGGACGGGACCTACGAGCAGTACTTC
TRBJ2-3	TRBD2	18	TRBV11-1	few	CASSSLTGLAGVSDTQYF	TGTGCCAGCAGCTCCTTAACGGGACTAGCGGGAGTTTCAGATACGCAGTATTTT
TRBJ2-7	-	16	TRBV4-1	-	CASSQGLNTGPYEQYF	TGCGCCAGCAGCCAAGGCCTTAACACCGGACCCTACGAGCAGTACTTC
TRBJ2-3	TRBD2	18	TRBV5-5	-	CASSPGTSGGGNTDTQYF	TGTGCCAGCAGCCCAGGGACTAGCGGGGGGGGAAACACAGATACGCAGTATTTT
TRBJ2-1	-	14	TRBV5-1	few	CASSLVSEINEQFF	TGCGCCAGCAGCTTGGTTTCTGAGATCAATGAGCAGTTCTTC
TRBJ2-5	TRBD1	15	TRBV7-7	-	CASSAPRTGAETQYF	TGTGCCAGCAGCGCTCCCCGGACAGGTGCAGAGACCCAGTACTTC
TRBJ2-5	TRBD2	14	TRBV20-1	-	CSAPLAGSQETQYF	TGCAGTGCTCCACTAGCGGGAAGCCAAGAGACCCAGTACTTC
TRBJ2-1	-	12	TRBV3-1	-	CASSPYREEQFF	TGTGCCAGCAGCCCGTACAGGGAGGAGCAGTTCTTC
TRBJ2-3	-	16	TRBV12-3/TRBV12-4	few	CASSPQGEISTDTQYF	TGTGCCAGCAGCCCCCAGGGAGAGATTAGCACAGATACGCAGTATTTT
TRBJ2-3	-	16	TRBV24-1	few	CATSDSGLRNTDTQYF	TGTGCCACCAGTGATTCCGGGCTTCGGAACACAGATACGCAGTATTTT
TRBJ1-1	TRBD1	13	TRBV12-3/TRBV12-4	few	CASSFVGTGAAFF	TGTGCCAGCAGTTTTGTCGGGACAGGGGCCGCTTTCTTT
TRBJ2-5	-	15	TRBV15	-	CATSRGTQGIETQYF	TGTGCCACCAGCAGAGGGACACAGGGTATAGAGACCCAGTACTTC
TRBJ2-3	-	17	TRBV25-1	-	CASSRMLAEPNEDTQYF	TGTGCCAGCAGCCGAATGTTGGCGGAGCCGAACGAAGATACGCAGTATTTT
TRBJ1-2	-	15	TRBV12-3/TRBV12-4	few	CASSPGYNTGNGYTF	TGTGCCAGCAGTCCCGGATATAATACAGGGAATGGCTACACCTTC
TRBJ2-7	-	13	TRBV10-3	few	CAISELLTYEQYF	TGTGCCATCAGTGAACTACTCACCTACGAGCAGTACTTC
TRBJ2-5	TRBD1	14	TRBV20-1	few	CSARIGTGKETQYF	TGCAGTGCTAGGATCGGGACAGGCAAAGAGACCCAGTACTTC
TRBJ2-1	-	10	TRBV29-1	many	CSALTNREFF	TGCAGCGCCCTGACAAATCGGGAGTTCTTC
TRBJ2-5	-	15	TRBV29-1	many	CSDRTVFVKRETQYF	TGCAGCGATAGGACAGTGTTCGTCAAGAGGGAGACCCAGTACTTC
TRBJ2-1	TRBD1	13	TRBV24-1	-	CATSQGEYNEQFF	TGTGCCACCAGTCAGGGGGAGTACAATGAGCAGTTCTTC
TRBJ1-1	-	15	TRBV9	-	CASSVAGSPNTEAFF	TGTGCCAGCAGCGTAGCAGGGTCGCCGAACACTGAAGCTTTCTTT
TRBJ2-2	TRBD1	14	TRBV6-1	few	CAAAGTGSTGELFF	TGTGCCGCGGCCGGGACAGGGAGTACCGGGGAGCTGTTTTTT
TRBJ2-3	TRBD1	13	TRBV20-1	-	CSADRDSTETQYF	TGCAGTGCGGACCGGGACAGCACAGAAACGCAGTATTTT
TRBJ2-7	-	17	TRBV5-5	-	CASSFGGQRRSSYEQYF	TGTGCCAGCAGCTTTGGGGGACAAAGGAGAAGCTCCTACGAGCAGTACTTC
TRBJ2-5	-	15	TRBV24-1	few	CATSPSYRNQETQYF	TGTGCCACCAGCCCGAGCTACAGAAACCAAGAGACCCAGTACTTC
TRBJ2-7	-	16	TRBV7-2	few	CASSRRTVAVSYEQYF	TGTGCCAGCAGCCGCCGGACCGTCGCCGTGTCCTACGAGCAGTACTTC
TRBJ2-3	-	17	TRBV28	-	CASKKGVAAPSTDTQYF	TGTGCCAGCAAAAAGGGGGTAGCGGCCCCCAGCACAGATACGCAGTATTTT
TRBJ2-7	TRBD2	16	TRBV9	few	CASSGTGTSGTYEQYF	TGTGCCAGCAGCGGGACCGGGACTAGCGGGACCTACGAGCAGTACTTC
TRBJ2-3	TRBD2	17	TRBV5-1	-	CASSSPRAGGPTDTQYF	TGCGCCAGCAGCTCCCCTCGGGCGGGAGGGCCCACAGATACGCAGTATTTT
TRBJ1-6	-	14	TRBV12-3/TRBV12-4	-	CASAPSVGSSPLHF	TGTGCCAGCGCTCCAAGTGTGGGTAGTTCACCCCTCCACTTT
TRBJ2-7	-	15	TRBV12-3/TRBV12-4	-	CASSLRPRSSYEQYF	TGTGCCAGCAGTTTAAGGCCCAGGAGCTCCTACGAGCAGTACTTC
TRBJ2-4	TRBD2	15	TRBV5-1	-	CASSSGLAGLSIQYF	TGCGCCAGCAGCTCCGGACTAGCGGGTTTGAGCATTCAGTACTTC
TRBJ1-1	TRBD1	11	TRBV2	-	CASSQQGEAFF	TGTGCCAGCAGTCAACAGGGGGAAGCTTTCTTT
TRBJ2-1	TRBD2	16	TRBV6-2/TRBV6-3	few	CASSYAASGRTNEQFF	TGTGCCAGCAGTTACGCCGCTAGCGGGAGGACCAATGAGCAGTTCTTC
TRBJ2-1	-	14	TRBV20-1	many	CSARDPGPLDEQFF	TGCAGTGCTAGGGATCCCGGGCCCCTGGATGAGCAGTTCTTC
TRBJ2-5	-	12	TRBV6-2/TRBV6-3	few	CASSAPTETQYF	TGTGCCAGCAGTGCCCCGACAGAGACCCAGTACTTC
TRBJ2-7	TRBD2	13	TRBV7-2	many	CASSLRLAGEQYF	TGTGCCAGCAGCTTGCGACTAGCCGGCGAGCAGTACTTC
TRBJ2-5	-	14	TRBV20-1	-	CSATGTGGGETQYF	TGCAGTGCTACCGGGACGGGGGGCGGAGAGACCCAGTACTTC
TRBJ1-2	-	15	TRBV7-2	-	CASSYIQRPNYGYTF	TGTGCCAGCAGCTATATACAACGGCCTAACTATGGCTACACCTTC
TRBJ2-7	TRBD1	15	TRBV5-1	-	CASSLAASGGVEQYF	TGCGCCAGCAGCTTGGCGGCCTCAGGGGGCGTCGAGCAGTACTTC
TRBJ2-1	-	14	TRBV4-3	few	CASSQARSYNEQFF	TGCGCCAGCAGCCAAGCTAGGTCCTACAATGAGCAGTTCTTC
TRBJ2-7	-	14	TRBV12-3/TRBV12-4	few	CASSPGFMVYEQYF	TGTGCCAGCAGTCCAGGGTTTATGGTCTACGAGCAGTACTTC
TRBJ1-5	TRBD1	13	TRBV20-1	few	CSAVQGAGQPQHF	TGCAGTGCTGTACAGGGGGCAGGGCAGCCCCAGCATTTT
TRBJ2-1	TRBD1	16	TRBV20-1	-	CSARGGTDRGNNEQFF	TGCAGTGCTAGAGGTGGTACGGACAGGGGAAACAATGAGCAGTTCTTC
TRBJ2-3	-	13	TRBV28	once	CASSLLGGDTQYF	TGTGCCAGCAGTTTACTCGGGGGCGATACGCAGTATTTT
TRBJ1-1	-	12	TRBV7-2	-	CASSLMRQSLFF	TGTGCCAGCAGCTTAATGCGCCAAAGCCTTTTCTTT
TRBJ1-5	TRBD1	15	TRBV6-5	few	CASSSSGQGTQPQHF	TGTGCCAGCAGTTCGTCGGGACAGGGGACTCAGCCCCAGCATTTT
TRBJ1-2	-	16	TRBV7-2	few	CASSLVGTGSGYGYTF	TGTGCCAGCAGCTTAGTAGGTACAGGGTCAGGCTATGGCTACACCTTC
TRBJ2-7	-	12	TRBV20-1	-	CSAPHGPYEQYF	TGCAGTGCTCCTCATGGGCCCTACGAGCAGTACTTC
TRBJ2-5	-	14	TRBV20-1	many	CSARLRGAGETQYF	TGCAGTGCTAGACTCCGGGGAGCGGGCGAGACCCAGTACTTC
TRBJ2-7	-	12	TRBV12-3/TRBV12-4	-	CASRLSGAEQYF	TGTGCCAGCAGGCTATCAGGGGCCGAGCAGTACTTC
TRBJ1-1	-	14	TRBV20-1	few	CSARVARSNTEAFF	TGCAGTGCTAGAGTTGCCAGATCGAACACTGAAGCTTTCTTT
TRBJ2-1	TRBD2	19	TRBV20-1	-	CSADCKSGQSGGSYNEQFF	TGCAGTGCCGACTGTAAAAGTGGTCAATCGGGGGGATCCTACAATGAGCAGTTCTTC